The rows below give T cell receptor beta chains drawn from one sample of a study of cytomegalovirus exposure and HLA in healthy donors. Sequenced by immunoSEQ multiplex PCR; TCRdb stores in-frame clones only, minus some. The repertoire has about 220,000 clones, about 80% of them found once; the top ten carry 0.63%. The sample consisted of PBMCs. The receptors here all came from a man younger than 35 in good health and CMV-seronegative. CDR3s include the opening cysteine and the closing phenylalanine or tryptophan. D genes are given only for firm matches. A clone size is listed for some rows: how often the clone was seen (once, few, many), or a class if it is expanded.

v_call: TRBV11-2; j_call: TRBJ2-2; clone_size: once; d_call: .; cdr3_aa: CASSLAGGELFF; cdr3_nt: TGTGCCAGCAGCTTAGCGGGCGGGGAGCTGTTTTTT
v_call: TRBV6-1; j_call: TRBJ1-5; clone_size: .; d_call: .; cdr3_aa: CASSERRVSDYIDSNQPQHF; cdr3_nt: TGTGCCAGCAGTGAACGAAGGGTCAGTGACTACATTGATAGCAATCAGCCCCAGCATTTT
v_call: TRBV11-2; j_call: TRBJ1-3; clone_size: few; d_call: .; cdr3_aa: CASSSTAENTIYF; cdr3_nt: TGTGCCAGCAGCTCCACAGCGGAAAACACCATATATTTT
v_call: TRBV9; j_call: TRBJ2-1; clone_size: .; d_call: .; cdr3_aa: CASSFGLAPNEQFF; cdr3_nt: TGTGCCAGCAGCTTTGGCCTAGCGCCCAATGAGCAGTTCTTC
v_call: TRBV5-1; j_call: TRBJ2-1; clone_size: .; d_call: .; cdr3_aa: CASSLYGTYNEQFF; cdr3_nt: TGCGCCAGCAGCTTGTACGGGACCTACAATGAGCAGTTCTTC
v_call: TRBV19; j_call: TRBJ2-2; clone_size: .; d_call: .; cdr3_aa: CASSILRGYTGELFF; cdr3_nt: TGTGCCAGTAGTATCCTCCGGGGGTATACCGGGGAGCTGTTTTTT
v_call: TRBV9; j_call: TRBJ2-1; clone_size: few; d_call: TRBD2; cdr3_aa: CASSEGTSSSNEQFF; cdr3_nt: TGTGCCAGCAGCGAAGGGACTAGTTCCTCTAATGAGCAGTTCTTC
v_call: TRBV28; j_call: TRBJ1-5; clone_size: .; d_call: .; cdr3_aa: CASSYSDQPQHF; cdr3_nt: TGTGCCAGCAGTTATTCTGATCAGCCCCAGCATTTT
v_call: TRBV20-1; j_call: TRBJ2-1; clone_size: .; d_call: TRBD1; cdr3_aa: CSARDRVAVF; cdr3_nt: TGCAGTGCTAGGGACAGGGTTGCAGTCTTC
v_call: TRBV5-1; j_call: TRBJ2-1; clone_size: .; d_call: TRBD2; cdr3_aa: CASSLGGLAGEGSYNEQFF; cdr3_nt: TGCGCCAGCAGCTTGGGTGGACTAGCGGGAGAAGGGTCCTACAATGAGCAGTTCTTC
v_call: TRBV2; j_call: TRBJ1-2; clone_size: .; d_call: .; cdr3_aa: CAGSWANYGYTF; cdr3_nt: TGTGCCGGCAGTTGGGCGAACTATGGCTACACCTTC
v_call: TRBV7-7; j_call: TRBJ1-4; clone_size: .; d_call: TRBD1; cdr3_aa: CASSLGQGSEKLFF; cdr3_nt: TGTGCTAGCAGCTTAGGACAGGGAAGTGAAAAACTGTTTTTT
v_call: TRBV11-3; j_call: TRBJ2-2; clone_size: .; d_call: TRBD1; cdr3_aa: CASSPGGWDRDTGELFF; cdr3_nt: TGTGCCAGCAGCCCAGGGGGATGGGACAGGGACACCGGGGAGCTGTTTTTT
v_call: TRBV6-5; j_call: TRBJ1-2; clone_size: .; d_call: TRBD1; cdr3_aa: CASSPDRGRNYGYTF; cdr3_nt: TGTGCCAGCAGTCCCGACAGGGGACGGAACTATGGCTACACCTTC
v_call: TRBV18; j_call: TRBJ1-2; clone_size: .; d_call: .; cdr3_aa: CASSLEGSGSGYTF; cdr3_nt: TGTGCCAGCTCCCTGGAGGGGAGCGGCTCGGGCTACACCTTC
v_call: TRBV18; j_call: TRBJ2-5; clone_size: .; d_call: .; cdr3_aa: CASSPARGETQYF; cdr3_nt: TGTGCCAGCTCACCAGCCAGGGGTGAGACCCAGTACTTC
v_call: TRBV6-5; j_call: TRBJ2-7; clone_size: .; d_call: TRBD2; cdr3_aa: CASTEAGGLSYEQYF; cdr3_nt: TGTGCCAGCACCGAAGCGGGAGGGTTATCCTACGAGCAGTACTTC
v_call: TRBV29-1; j_call: TRBJ2-1; clone_size: .; d_call: TRBD2; cdr3_aa: CSVATSGALNEQFF; cdr3_nt: TGCAGCGTAGCGACTAGCGGGGCCCTCAATGAGCAGTTCTTC
v_call: TRBV29-1; j_call: TRBJ1-2; clone_size: few; d_call: TRBD1; cdr3_aa: CSVPGTAPYGYTF; cdr3_nt: TGCAGCGTCCCCGGGACAGCGCCATATGGCTACACCTTC
v_call: TRBV6-4; j_call: TRBJ1-2; clone_size: .; d_call: TRBD1; cdr3_aa: CASSDTAGTGGSGYTF; cdr3_nt: TGTGCCAGCAGTGACACAGCCGGGACAGGGGGCAGTGGCTACACCTTC
v_call: TRBV11-2; j_call: TRBJ2-3; clone_size: .; d_call: TRBD2; cdr3_aa: CASSSFGLAGADTQYF; cdr3_nt: TGTGCCAGCAGCTCTTTCGGACTAGCGGGAGCCGATACGCAGTATTTT
v_call: TRBV5-4; j_call: TRBJ2-1; clone_size: .; d_call: TRBD2; cdr3_aa: CASSISGIDGEQFF; cdr3_nt: TGTGCCAGCAGTATTAGCGGGATTGATGGTGAGCAGTTCTTC
v_call: TRBV7-9; j_call: TRBJ2-7; clone_size: .; d_call: .; cdr3_aa: CASSPQAYEQYF; cdr3_nt: TGTGCCAGCAGCCCCCAGGCCTACGAGCAGTACTTC
v_call: TRBV6-1; j_call: TRBJ2-4; clone_size: .; d_call: TRBD2; cdr3_aa: CASSPRLAGGNIQYF; cdr3_nt: TGTGCCAGCAGTCCCCGACTAGCGGGAGGAAACATTCAGTACTTC
v_call: TRBV5-1; j_call: TRBJ1-3; clone_size: .; d_call: .; cdr3_aa: CASSFQGQSSGNTIYF; cdr3_nt: TGCGCCAGCAGCTTTCAGGGGCAGAGCTCTGGAAACACCATATATTTT
v_call: TRBV7-9; j_call: TRBJ1-4; clone_size: .; d_call: .; cdr3_aa: CASSLASAGDGNEKLFF; cdr3_nt: TGTGCCAGCAGCTTAGCGTCGGCAGGCGACGGTAATGAAAAACTGTTTTTT
v_call: TRBV28; j_call: TRBJ2-7; clone_size: few; d_call: .; cdr3_aa: CASSNLSFFVGESVPEQYF; cdr3_nt: TGTGCCAGCAGCAACCTGTCGTTTTTCGTCGGGGAATCTGTCCCCGAGCAGTACTTC
v_call: TRBV29-1; j_call: TRBJ2-1; clone_size: .; d_call: TRBD1; cdr3_aa: CSVEGRGLYNEQFF; cdr3_nt: TGCAGCGTTGAGGGCAGGGGGCTCTACAATGAGCAGTTCTTC
v_call: TRBV5-4; j_call: TRBJ1-1; clone_size: .; d_call: .; cdr3_aa: CASSLKGGGTEAFF; cdr3_nt: TGTGCCAGCAGCTTGAAGGGAGGGGGCACTGAAGCTTTCTTT
v_call: TRBV25-1; j_call: TRBJ1-2; clone_size: .; d_call: TRBD1; cdr3_aa: CASSTGGGYNGYTF; cdr3_nt: TGTGCCAGCAGTACAGGGGGCGGGTATAATGGCTACACCTTC
v_call: TRBV7-9; j_call: TRBJ1-1; clone_size: .; d_call: TRBD1; cdr3_aa: CASKQGGGTEAFF; cdr3_nt: TGTGCCAGCAAACAGGGGGGGGGCACTGAAGCTTTCTTT
v_call: TRBV19; j_call: TRBJ2-5; clone_size: .; d_call: .; cdr3_aa: CASSPPEGWETQYF; cdr3_nt: TGTGCCAGTAGTCCACCGGAGGGGTGGGAGACCCAGTACTTC
v_call: TRBV9; j_call: TRBJ1-2; clone_size: .; d_call: TRBD1; cdr3_aa: CASSPQDRHNNYGYTF; cdr3_nt: TGTGCCAGCAGCCCACAGGACAGGCATAATAACTATGGCTACACCTTC
v_call: TRBV7-2; j_call: TRBJ1-5; clone_size: .; d_call: .; cdr3_aa: CASSGAILNNQPQHF; cdr3_nt: TGTGCCAGCAGCGGGGCCATTTTGAACAATCAGCCCCAGCATTTT
v_call: TRBV27; j_call: TRBJ1-3; clone_size: .; d_call: .; cdr3_aa: CASRRDSSSGNTIYF; cdr3_nt: TGTGCCAGCAGACGTGACAGTTCCTCTGGAAACACCATATATTTT
v_call: TRBV30; j_call: TRBJ2-7; clone_size: .; d_call: .; cdr3_aa: CAWGTTSYEQYF; cdr3_nt: TGTGCCTGGGGGACAACCTCCTACGAGCAGTACTTC
v_call: TRBV7-9; j_call: TRBJ1-2; clone_size: .; d_call: .; cdr3_aa: CASSLSQGTNYGYTF; cdr3_nt: TGTGCCAGCAGCTTATCGCAGGGCACTAACTATGGCTACACCTTC
v_call: TRBV5-1; j_call: TRBJ2-1; clone_size: .; d_call: TRBD2; cdr3_aa: CASRVLAGDLNNEQFF; cdr3_nt: TGCGCCAGCAGAGTACTAGCGGGAGACTTAAACAATGAGCAGTTCTTC
v_call: TRBV30; j_call: TRBJ2-3; clone_size: few; d_call: TRBD1; cdr3_aa: CAWRRGPAGDTQYF; cdr3_nt: TGTGCCTGGAGAAGGGGGCCGGCAGGAGATACGCAGTATTTT
v_call: TRBV28; j_call: TRBJ1-1; clone_size: .; d_call: .; cdr3_aa: CASSLRILRTEAFF; cdr3_nt: TGTGCCAGCAGTTTACGAATCCTGCGGACTGAAGCTTTCTTT
v_call: TRBV2; j_call: TRBJ2-5; clone_size: .; d_call: .; cdr3_aa: CASSEARRQGETQYF; cdr3_nt: TGTGCCAGCAGTGAAGCGCGGAGGCAGGGGGAGACCCAGTACTTC
v_call: TRBV6-1; j_call: TRBJ1-2; clone_size: .; d_call: .; cdr3_aa: CASSEGPRLAYGYTF; cdr3_nt: TGTGCCAGCAGTGAAGGCCCCCGCTTAGCCTATGGCTACACCTTC
v_call: TRBV30; j_call: TRBJ2-1; clone_size: .; d_call: TRBD1; cdr3_aa: CAWDDGTGRINEQFF; cdr3_nt: TGTGCCTGGGACGATGGGACAGGGAGAATCAATGAGCAGTTCTTC
v_call: TRBV19; j_call: TRBJ1-4; clone_size: .; d_call: .; cdr3_aa: CASRQYGSNGNEKLFF; cdr3_nt: TGTGCCAGTCGCCAGTATGGTTCGAACGGGAATGAAAAACTGTTTTTT
v_call: TRBV7-9; j_call: TRBJ2-3; clone_size: .; d_call: TRBD1; cdr3_aa: CASSPGQGVTDTQYF; cdr3_nt: TGTGCCAGCAGCCCGGGACAGGGGGTAACAGATACGCAGTATTTT
v_call: TRBV19; j_call: TRBJ2-7; clone_size: .; d_call: TRBD2; cdr3_aa: CASTGLAVPYEQYF; cdr3_nt: TGTGCCAGCACGGGACTAGCGGTCCCCTACGAGCAGTACTTC
v_call: TRBV7-3; j_call: TRBJ2-3; clone_size: .; d_call: TRBD2; cdr3_aa: CASSLHPSGASTDTQYF; cdr3_nt: TGTGCCAGCAGCTTACACCCGAGCGGGGCAAGCACAGATACGCAGTATTTT
v_call: TRBV27; j_call: TRBJ2-5; clone_size: .; d_call: .; cdr3_aa: CASGERETQYF; cdr3_nt: TGTGCCAGCGGAGAGAGAGAGACCCAGTACTTC
v_call: TRBV9; j_call: TRBJ2-1; clone_size: .; d_call: .; cdr3_aa: CASSVRGTSWDNEQFF; cdr3_nt: TGTGCCAGCAGCGTACGGGGCACTAGCTGGGACAATGAGCAGTTCTTC
v_call: TRBV5-1; j_call: TRBJ2-7; clone_size: .; d_call: TRBD1; cdr3_aa: CASSLSGTGRGEQYF; cdr3_nt: TGCGCCAGCAGCTTGAGTGGGACAGGGCGAGGCGAGCAGTACTTC
v_call: TRBV4-1; j_call: TRBJ1-6; clone_size: .; d_call: .; cdr3_aa: CASSQNRANSPLHF; cdr3_nt: TGCGCCAGCAGCCAAAACAGGGCAAATTCACCCCTCCACTTT
v_call: TRBV6-1; j_call: TRBJ1-6; clone_size: .; d_call: TRBD1; cdr3_aa: CASSEDSGQGFSPLHF; cdr3_nt: TGTGCCAGCAGTGAAGATTCGGGACAGGGTTTTTCACCCCTCCACTTT
v_call: TRBV19; j_call: TRBJ1-2; clone_size: .; d_call: TRBD1; cdr3_aa: CASSIGQGYYGYTF; cdr3_nt: TGTGCCAGTAGTATCGGACAGGGCTACTATGGCTACACCTTC